What follows is one TCR beta chain and its context. The sample belongs to a study of CD8 T cells in Susac syndrome. TCR beta sequences were obtained from blood CD8+ and CD4+ T cells. The CDR3 covers 14 residues. Germline loops: CDR1 SQVTM, CDR2 ANQGSEA. Losses at the gene ends were 3 bases for V and 3 bases for J; bases not matched to a gene: 3. With random hexamers, reverse transcription was performed on about 0.5 to 1 ug of RNA. With immunoSEQ multiplex PCR, TCR beta CDR3 was amplified across 54 Vbeta and 13 Jbeta. TCRdb re-called the immunoSEQ multiplex PCR reads with MiXCR, one entry per CDR3 protein. The sample has fewer than 150,000 distinct CDR3 sequences; approximately 93% are singletons.

The genes are TRBV29-1 and TRBJ1-4; 8 nucleotides line up with TRBD1. The source of this sequence is a human donor with multiple sclerosis. The sequencing input was CD4+ T cells from PBMCs. CDR3 protein: CSVDVTGANEKLFF. In DNA, the CDR3 is TGCAGCGTTGACGTGACAGGGGCTAATGAAAAACTGTTTTTT.